The entry below gives a single T cell receptor (beta chain) sequence along with its context. Its target is unknown. Sequencing was performed with immunoSEQ multiplex PCR; in TCRdb, only in-frame clones are kept and a portion is missing. The sample comprises about 91,000 clones, roughly 93% of which are singletons, and 5% to 7% rests with the top ten. The sample belongs to a study of siplizumab effects on memory and regulatory T cells. V shed 3 bases and J shed 8 bases, with 6 bases lying between them. The CDR3 extends over 11 amino acids. Germline V lookup: CDR1 SGHDT, CDR2 YYEEEE. Study findings and constraints: The suppressive capacity of proliferating Tregs from siplizumab cultures remained unconfirmed. Siplizumab significantly reduced alloreactive sequences traceable to unstimulated CD4+ memory cells.

The sample taken for sequencing was CD8+ T cells sorted from blood. This TCR was recovered from a human donor in good health. This chain links TRBV5-6 with TRBJ2-1; D gene ambiguous. The CDR3 DNA is TGTGCCAGCAGCTGGAGTGATGAGCAGTTCTTC. The encoded protein is CASSWSDEQFF. The full variable domain, in which reference TRBV5-6 and TRBJ2-1 provide the parts outside the CDR3, is DAGVTQSPTHLIKTRGQQVTLRCSPKSGHDTVSWYQQALGQGPQFIFQYYEEEERQRGNFPDRFSGHQFPNYSSELNVNALLLGDSALYLCASSWSDEQFFGPGTRLTVL.